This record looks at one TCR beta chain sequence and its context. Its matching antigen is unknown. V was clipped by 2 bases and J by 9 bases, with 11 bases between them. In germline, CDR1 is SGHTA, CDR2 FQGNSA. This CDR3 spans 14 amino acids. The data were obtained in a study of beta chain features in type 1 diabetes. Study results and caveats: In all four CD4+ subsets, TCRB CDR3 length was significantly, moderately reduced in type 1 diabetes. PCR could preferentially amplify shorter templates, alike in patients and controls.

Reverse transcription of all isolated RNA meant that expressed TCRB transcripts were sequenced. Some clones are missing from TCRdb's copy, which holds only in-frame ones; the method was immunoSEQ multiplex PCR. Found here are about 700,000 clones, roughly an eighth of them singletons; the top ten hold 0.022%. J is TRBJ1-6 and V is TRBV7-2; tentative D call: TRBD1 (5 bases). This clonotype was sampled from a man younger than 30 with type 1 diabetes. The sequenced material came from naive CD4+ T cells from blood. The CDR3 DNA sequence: TGTGCCAGCAGCTTAATCCAGGGAGCTTCACCCCTCCACTTT. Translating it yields CASSLIQGASPLHF.